The 9 T cell receptor beta chains below all came from one sample that was sequenced in a study of OX40 agonist ivuxolimab in advanced cancers. The repertoire was sequenced with immunoSEQ multiplex PCR; TCRdb's copy has only in-frame clones and lacks some. In the table there are roughly 23,000 clones, around four fifths of which are singletons. Sequenced here: CD4+ or CD8+ T cells sorted from blood, sampled in a trial of the OX40 agonist ivuxolimab. The source of these receptors is an adult with an advanced solid tumor such as melanoma, head and neck, liver or kidney cancer.

The J gene is TRBJ1-3, the V gene TRBV19, with 7 bases aligning to TRBD1. Germline lookup yields CDR1 LNHDA and CDR2 SQIVND (reference sequence). With 3 bases clipped from V and 1 base from J, the junction kept 3 bases outside the gene matches. This CDR3 spans 15 amino acids. CDR3 nucleotide sequence: TGTGCCAGTAGTATTTACAGGGGATCTGGAAACACCATATATTTT. Translated: CASSIYRGSGNTIYF. The full variable domain, its missing parts supplied by reference TRBV19 and TRBJ1-3, is DGGITQSPKYLFRKEGQNVTLSCEQNLNHDAMYWYRQDPGQGLRLIYYSQIVNDFQKGDIAEGYSVSREKKESFPLTVTSAQKNPTAFYLCASSIYRGSGNTIYFGEGSWLTVV.

On this clone: Relative to the germline gene, one junction end is altered; a read error may explain this. The chain has TRBV18 and TRBJ1-1; 9 nucleotides align to TRBD1. This CDR3 is built from 15 residues. Germline-derived CDR1 and CDR2 are KGHSH and LQKENI. The CDR3 reads CANSTRTGENTEAFF. For the CDR3, the DNA is TGTGCCAACTCAACCCGGACAGGGGAGAACACTGAAGCTTTCTTT.

The chain combines TRBV7-1 with TRBJ2-6; TRBD2 agrees at 9 bases. TRBV7-1 is marked as an open reading frame, function uncertain. The ends lost 3 bases at V and 0 bases at J; junction bases unmatched: 24. CDR3 length: 24 amino acids. The CDR3 sequence: CASSSRGTDVLGLAQGSGANVLTF. Written as DNA, the CDR3 is TGTGCCAGCAGCTCTAGGGGGACTGACGTCCTTGGACTAGCGCAAGGCTCTGGGGCCAACGTCCTGACTTTC.

The V and J genes are TRBV9 and TRBJ2-1; D might be TRBD1 (5 bases). The germline V and J ends were trimmed by 0 bases and 4 bases, with 11 bases remaining between them. Germline values: CDR1 SGDLS, CDR2 YYNGEE. The CDR3 spans 15 residues. The CDR3 sequence: CASSVGSGPYNEQFF. The DNA for the CDR3 is TGTGCCAGCAGCGTAGGTTCAGGGCCGTACAATGAGCAGTTCTTC. The variable domain in full, completed from reference TRBV9 and TRBJ2-1, reads DSGVTQTPKHLITATGQRVTLRCSPRSGDLSVYWYQQSLDQGLQFLIQYYNGEERAKGNILERFSAQQFPDLHSELNLSSLELGDSALYFCASSVGSGPYNEQFFGPGTRLTVL.

In DNA form, the CDR3 reads TGCGCCAGCAGCCCAGGACAGGGAGGCACTGAAGCTTTCTTT. Protein product: CASSPGQGGTEAFF. The chain links TRBV5-1 to TRBJ1-1; 8 bases agree with TRBD1. CDR1 and CDR2 from the germline V gene are SGHRS and YFSETQ. This CDR3 has 14 residues. Trimming at V came to 4 bases and at J to 4 bases, leaving 6 bases not matched to a gene.

The chain uses TRBV15 and TRBJ2-7, with D uncertain. This CDR3 has 12 amino acids. Germline values: CDR1 LNHNV, CDR2 YYDKDF (reference sequence). V was trimmed by 3 bases and J by 7 bases, leaving 10 bases between them. CDR3 nucleotide sequence: TGTGCCACCAGCAGGGGAAATCTTGAGCAGTACTTC. It specifies CATSRGNLEQYF. The complete variable domain, with remaining parts taken from reference TRBV15 and TRBJ2-7, reads DAMVIQNPRYQVTQFGKPVTLSCSQTLNHNVMYWYQQKSSQAPKLLFHYYDKDFNNEADTPDNFQSRRPNTSFCFLDIRSPGLGDTAMYLCATSRGNLEQYFGPGTRLTVT.

The chain links TRBV10-3 to TRBJ1-1, with 7 bases matching TRBD1. J was trimmed by 5 bases and V by 2 bases; bases with no gene match: 8. The CDR3 extends over 15 amino acids. Germline V gene data show CDR1 as ENHRY and CDR2 as SYGVKD. Here the CDR3 DNA reads TGTGCCATCAGTGAGGATCTGACAGGGAGGACTGAAGCTTTCTTT. Residues: CAISEDLTGRTEAFF.

The chain uses TRBV6-5 and TRBJ1-2, with 7 bases that match TRBD1. This CDR3 is built from 14 residues. J gave up 6 bases and V 7 bases, and 11 bases lay outside the gene matches. CDR1 is MNHEY and CDR2 is SVGAGI in the germline V gene. The CDR3 sequence: CASTPRDSSNGYTF. The DNA of the CDR3 is TGTGCCAGCACCCCAAGGGACAGCTCAAATGGCTACACCTTC.

The rearrangement uses TRBV28 and TRBJ1-2; D unresolved. Germline CDR1 and CDR2: MDHEN and SYDVKM. Trimming removed 6 bases at V and 1 base at J, with 15 bases between. The CDR3 sequence is 15 residues long. CDR3 nucleotide sequence: TGTGCCAGCAGAAAATGGGCAGTGAATAACTATGGCTACACCTTC. It is translated as CASRKWAVNNYGYTF.